These T cell receptor beta chains were read from a single sample in a study of shared clonotypes between healthy human individuals. Sequencing used immunoSEQ multiplex PCR; TCRdb keeps in-frame clones, though not all of them. This sample has 1,500,000 or so clones; roughly 96% occur once, and the top ten carry roughly 1.2%. The sample taken for sequencing was naive CD4+ T cells sorted from blood. Every receptor here comes from a young man in good health. CDR3s include the opening cysteine and the closing phenylalanine or tryptophan. A D gene is named only where the DNA matches it firmly. Clone sizes are given selectively: once, few, many, or a class where the clone is expanded.

TRBV14,NA,TRBD2,TRBJ2-1,TGTGCCAGCAGCCATCGGGGACTAGCGGGAGGTAATGAGCAGTTCTTC,CASSHRGLAGGNEQFF
TRBV9,NA,TRBD2,TRBJ2-5,TGTGCCAGCAGCGTAGCGGCTGGACTAGCGGGAGGACGGGGAGAGACCCAGTACTTC,CASSVAAGLAGGRGETQYF
TRBV28,NA,NA,TRBJ2-1,TGTGCCAGCAGTCTCCTACAGGCCGGGTACAATGAGCAGTTCTTC,CASSLLQAGYNEQFF
TRBV27,once,TRBD1,TRBJ1-3,TGTGCCAGCAGTTTAACCGGGACAGGTGGAAACACCATATATTTT,CASSLTGTGGNTIYF
TRBV19,NA,NA,TRBJ2-7,TGTGCCAGTAGTCCCGGGCCCTACGAGCAGTACTTC,CASSPGPYEQYF
TRBV5-1,NA,TRBD1,TRBJ2-3,TGCGCCAGCAGCTTCGAGGGAGGACAGGGGGCATGGACAGATACGCAGTATTTT,CASSFEGGQGAWTDTQYF
TRBV28,NA,NA,TRBJ1-1,TGTGCCAGCAGTTTAAGAGGGGAGGGATCGGCGGAAGCTTTCTTT,CASSLRGEGSAEAFF
TRBV7-8,NA,TRBD1,TRBJ1-1,TGTGCCAGCAGCCCTAGGGGGACAGGAGTGAACACTGAAGCTTTCTTT,CASSPRGTGVNTEAFF
TRBV10-3,once,TRBD2,TRBJ2-5,TGTGCCAGTTCCGGGACTAGCGGGAGGGAAGAGACCCAGTACTTC,CASSGTSGREETQYF
TRBV30,NA,NA,TRBJ1-5,TGTGCCTGGAGTTCCTATAGGCGTCAGCCCCAGCATTTT,CAWSSYRRQPQHF
TRBV6-5,once,TRBD2,TRBJ2-7,TGTGCCAGCAGTCACGGGACTAGCGGGAACTACGAGCAGTACTTC,CASSHGTSGNYEQYF
TRBV9,NA,NA,TRBJ2-3,TGTGCCAGCAGCGCGACGGAAGGGCTGGATACGCAGTATTTT,CASSATEGLDTQYF
TRBV18,once,TRBD1,TRBJ2-2,TGTGCCAGCTCACGAGCGGGACAGGGGGCGACCGGGGAGCTGTTTTTT,CASSRAGQGATGELFF
TRBV28,NA,NA,TRBJ2-3,TGTGCCAGCATCCTTCGCGGAGCTCTCACAGATACGCAGTATTTT,CASILRGALTDTQYF
TRBV5-1,once,NA,TRBJ1-5,TGCGCCAGCAGCCAAGGAGGCAGCCTGGGGCAGCCCCAGCATTTT,CASSQGGSLGQPQHF